Shown below are 10 T cell receptor beta chains from a single sample sequenced in a study of type 1 regulatory T cells. TCRdb fed the reads into MiXCR, producing one record per CDR3 protein. The data hold 2,500 to 4,000 distinct CDR3 sequences, with roughly 8% observed a single time. Antigens of these TCRs are unknown. Sequenced sample: cultured T cells, either the whole culture or a sorted T cell fraction (not recorded which). These receptors were taken from a human donor in good health.

On this clonotype: Just one base apart from a much larger clone, this may be a read error. The V gene is TRBV7-9, the J gene TRBJ1-1, with D possibly matching TRBD1 (5 bases). The ends were cut back, 4 bases at V and 8 bases at J, with 14 bases in the middle. This CDR3 is built from 13 residues. Germline loops: CDR1 SEHNR, CDR2 FQNEAQ (reference sequence). CDR3 sequence: CASSSRGVGEAFF. Here the CDR3 DNA reads TGTGCCAGCAGCTCCCGGGGCGTTGGAGAAGCTTTCTTT. The full variable domain, rest sourced from reference TRBV7-9 and TRBJ1-1, is DTGVSQNPRHKITKRGQNVTFRCDPISEHNRLYWYRQTLGQGPEFLTYFQNEAQLEKSRLLSDRFSAERPKGSFSTLEIQRTEQGDSAMYLCASSSRGVGEAFFGQGTRLTVV.

This clonotype was detected many times. The J gene is TRBJ1-1, the V gene TRBV5-4, with 7 bases identical to TRBD1. Germline V gene data show CDR1 as SGHNT and CDR2 as YYREEE (reference sequence). This CDR3 is 15 amino acids long. J lost 3 bases, V lost 3 bases, and 8 bases had no gene match. CDR3 protein: CASSSGQAGDTEAFF. CDR3 coding DNA: TGTGCCAGCAGCTCTGGACAGGCCGGGGACACTGAAGCTTTCTTT.

This clonotype is judged medium-sized. V usage is TRBV5-4 and J usage is TRBJ2-6, with D possibly matching TRBD1 (6 bases). V was pared by 0 bases and J by 0 bases, with 16 bases between. CDR3 length: 19 amino acids. The germline CDR1 and CDR2 sequences are SGHNT and YYREEE (reference sequence). CDR3 amino acids: CASSLAQGMGFSGANVLTF. The CDR3 DNA follows: TGTGCCAGCAGCTTGGCTCAGGGGATGGGTTTCTCTGGGGCCAACGTCCTGACTTTC.

This clonotype is medium-sized (0.01 to 0.1%). This sequence joins TRBV4-1 and TRBJ2-5; TRBD2 aligns across 11 bases. V trimming: 2 bases; J trimming: 1 base; junction bases outside the gene matches: 12. The length of the CDR3 is 19 residues. CDR1 is MGHRA and CDR2 is YSYEKL in the germline V gene. In DNA form, the CDR3 reads TGCGCCAGCAGCCAATCCCCGACTAGCGGGGTGGGGCTCCAAGAGACCCAGTACTTC. Its protein product is CASSQSPTSGVGLQETQYF.

In its sample, this clonotype ranks as medium-sized (0.01 to 0.1%). This chain joins TRBV6-1 and TRBJ2-2, with 9 bases lining up with TRBD1. The germline V gene has CDR1 MNHNS and CDR2 SASEGT. The CDR3 runs 13 residues. J gave up 6 bases and V 4 bases, and 0 bases lay outside the gene matches. DNA of the CDR3: TGTGCCAGCAGTGGACAGGGGGCCGGGGAGCTGTTTTTT. Translation gives CASSGQGAGELFF.

The chain is built from TRBV20-1 and TRBJ1-1, with 8 bases fitting TRBD1. The CDR3 spans 16 residues. V lost 0 bases and J lost 11; bases outside the gene matches: 17. Per the germline V gene, CDR1 is DFQATT and CDR2 is SNEGSKA (reference sequence). The CDR3 spells CSAREGFWGAGGQAFF. The CDR3 DNA reads TGCAGTGCTAGAGAGGGATTTTGGGGGGCAGGGGGCCAGGCTTTCTTT.

This clonotype ranks as medium-sized. J is TRBJ2-1 and V is TRBV7-2; 9 positions agree with TRBD2. The germline V gene encodes CDR1 SGHTA and CDR2 FQGNSA. V shed 2 bases and J 5 bases; nucleotides not matched to a gene: 4. The CDR3 is made up of 15 amino acids. The CDR3 sequence: CASSLISGSNNEQFF. In DNA, the CDR3 is TGTGCCAGCAGCTTAATTAGCGGGAGTAACAATGAGCAGTTCTTC.

This clonotype is medium-sized in the sample. The rearrangement links TRBV2 to TRBJ2-7; D not resolved. Germline V gene sequence: CDR1 SNHLY, CDR2 FYNNEI. V was clipped by 5 bases and J by 2 bases, with 16 bases between them. The CDR3 length is 15 residues. The CDR3 here is CASSSHPGLTYEQYF. In DNA, the CDR3 is TGTGCCAGCAGTAGCCATCCGGGCCTAACCTACGAGCAGTACTTC.

By frequency in the sample, this clonotype is medium-sized. The rearrangement links TRBV4-3 to TRBJ2-4; TRBD2 matches at 11 bases. Germline loops: CDR1 LGHNA, CDR2 YSLEER. This CDR3 has 18 residues. After removal of 0 bases from V and 6 bases from J, the junction contained 10 bases not matched to a gene. CDR3 protein: CASSQDGVAGGPGNIQYF. The DNA for the CDR3 is TGCGCCAGCAGCCAAGATGGGGTAGCGGGAGGGCCCGGAAACATTCAGTACTTC.

Relative to its sample, this clonotype is large (0.1 to 1%). The chain's CDR3 is CASSLTAGGPYEQYF. The CDR3 nucleotides read TGTGCCAGCAGTTTAACGGCGGGAGGGCCCTACGAGCAGTACTTC. V and J are TRBV12-3 or TRBV12-4 and TRBJ2-7; 9 positions match TRBD2. The CDR3 is 15 amino acids. V gave up 2 bases and J gave up 2 bases; unmatched junction bases: 4.